A single sample gave rise to the 18 T cell receptor beta chains below, sequenced in a study of Ad26.COV2.S vaccination and SARS-CoV-2 variants. Clones were read by immunoSEQ multiplex PCR, and TCRdb kept only the in-frame ones, dropping some. The table includes about 400,000 clones, roughly 85% detected once. The treatment was: some 20 received Ad26.COV2.S at low or high dose, single or two shots; five or six received placebo; per-sample allocation not given. Sampling was performed 63 days after the first vaccine or placebo injection. The input for sequencing was peripheral blood, taken in a trial of Ad26.COV2.S vaccine versus placebo. The receptors here all came from a person between 18 and 60 years old who received the Ad26.COV2.S COVID-19 vaccine or a placebo.

This clone turned up a few times. This chain uses TRBV4-3 with TRBJ2-7; either TRBD1 or TRBD2 may supply D (5 bases each). CDR1 is LGHNA and CDR2 is YSLEER in the germline V gene. Trimming left V 1 base short and J 1 base short, with 11 bases between. The CDR3 length is 15 residues. The CDR3 region is CASSQVYGASYEQYF. DNA for the CDR3: TGCGCCAGCAGCCAAGTATACGGGGCATCCTACGAGCAGTACTTC.

The V and J genes are TRBV27 and TRBJ2-7; D is unclear. V was shortened by 5 bases and J by 6 bases, with 17 bases between the two germline ends. This CDR3 region has 14 residues. Germline V gene lookup returns CDR1 MNHEY and CDR2 SMNVEV (reference sequence). CDR3: CASSRGPYPGEQYF. The CDR3 DNA follows: TGTGCCAGCAGTCGAGGCCCGTACCCGGGCGAGCAGTACTTC.

The chain's CDR3 is CASSPRPVGSGSLSYNEQFF. The CDR3 DNA reads as TGCGCCAGCAGCCCCAGACCCGTCGGGAGCGGGAGTTTATCCTACAATGAGCAGTTCTTC. This chain joins TRBV4-1 and TRBJ2-1; 8 positions match TRBD2. The CDR3 contains 20 residues. V lost 4 bases and J lost 1; bases outside the gene matches: 18. Germline V CDR1 and CDR2: MGHRA, YSYEKL.

This chain joins TRBV29-1 and TRBJ2-1; D gene unclear. The CDR3 spans 10 residues. CDR1 SQVTM and CDR2 ANQGSEA come from the germline V gene. Trimming cost V 3 bases and J 10 bases, with 7 bases left between them. CDR3 nucleotides: TGCAGCGTTGATAGACCCGAGCAGTTCTTC. Translating it yields CSVDRPEQFF.

This rearrangement joins TRBV19 to TRBJ1-3; 7 bases line up with TRBD1. There are 17 residues in the CDR3. Trimming took 5 bases from V and 0 from J; bases not matched to a gene: 10. Germline V CDR1 and CDR2: LNHDA, SQIVND (reference sequence). In DNA form, the CDR3 reads TGTGCCAGTAGTCCCGGGACAGCGCTTAGCTCTGGAAACACCATATATTTT. It codes for CASSPGTALSSGNTIYF.

The V gene is TRBV7-9, the J gene TRBJ1-4; no reliable D call. This CDR3 is built from 12 residues. V was cut by 1 base and J by 7 bases, with 4 bases left in between. Per the germline V gene, CDR1 is SEHNR and CDR2 is FQNEAQ (reference sequence). This chain's CDR3 is CASSLDSEKLFF. The CDR3 DNA reads TGTGCCAGCAGCTTAGACAGTGAAAAACTGTTTTTT.

The V and J genes are TRBV19 and TRBJ2-7; 8 bases map to TRBD1. The junction had 5 bases not matched to a gene; V was cut back by 3 bases and J by 4 bases. Germline CDR1 is LNHDA and CDR2 is SQIVND (reference sequence). CDR3 length: 14 amino acids. The CDR3 region is CASSIRTGLYEQYF. CDR3 DNA sequence: TGTGCCAGTAGTATTCGGACAGGGTTGTACGAGCAGTACTTC. The full variable domain, with the rest looked up from reference TRBV19 and TRBJ2-7, is DGGITQSPKYLFRKEGQNVTLSCEQNLNHDAMYWYRQDPGQGLRLIYYSQIVNDFQKGDIAEGYSVSREKKESFPLTVTSAQKNPTAFYLCASSIRTGLYEQYFGPGTRLTVT.

The sample holds one count of this clone. The rearrangement links TRBV6-6 to TRBJ1-5; 7 bases agree with TRBD1. This CDR3 has 15 amino acids. Germline V gene data show CDR1 as MNHNY and CDR2 as SVGAGI (reference sequence). V was pared by 2 bases and J by 6 bases, with 7 bases of the junction left unmatched. CDR3 in amino acids: CASSYAGTVGQPQHF. The CDR3 DNA follows: TGTGCCAGCAGTTACGCGGGGACAGTTGGTCAGCCCCAGCATTTT.

The chain is built from TRBV5-1 and TRBJ2-5; 7 bases match TRBD1. V gave up 2 bases and J gave up 5 bases; unmatched junction bases: 9. The CDR3 has 15 residues. Germline V lookup: CDR1 SGHRS, CDR2 YFSETQ. The CDR3 sequence: CASSLPTGIEETQYF. CDR3 nucleotide sequence: TGCGCCAGCAGCTTACCGACAGGGATAGAGGAGACCCAGTACTTC.

V and J are TRBV28 and TRBJ2-3; D is possibly TRBD2 (5 bases). The CDR3 sequence is 13 residues long. The germline gives CDR1 MDHEN, CDR2 SYDVKM. The V gene lost 4 bases and the J gene lost 0 bases, with 5 bases spanning the gap. The DNA for the CDR3 is TGTGCCAGCAGTTCGGGGAGCACAGATACGCAGTATTTT. It encodes CASSSGSTDTQYF.

The chain links TRBV6-5 to TRBJ2-6; D is undetermined. The CDR3 loop spans 15 amino acids. Germline values: CDR1 MNHEY, CDR2 SVGAGI. The V and J ends lost 4 bases and 1 base respectively, with 8 bases between them. CDR3: CASSLSPSGANVLTF. The CDR3, as DNA: TGTGCCAGCAGTTTATCTCCGTCTGGGGCCAACGTCCTGACTTTC.

This chain connects TRBV9 to TRBJ1-5, with 7 positions matching TRBD1. This CDR3 contains 15 residues. Germline V gene sequence: CDR1 SGDLS, CDR2 YYNGEE. After removal of 5 bases from V and 7 bases from J, the junction contained 12 bases not matched to a gene. The CDR3 loop is CASSLAGQVNQPQHF. CDR3 DNA: TGTGCCAGCAGTCTAGCAGGACAGGTGAACCAGCCCCAGCATTTT.

This clone occurred a few times. The chain employs TRBV15 and TRBJ1-5, with a possible D match to TRBD1 (5 bases). CDR1 and CDR2 from the germline V gene are LNHNV and YYDKDF (reference sequence). The CDR3 loop spans 15 amino acids. V gave up 7 bases and J gave up 7 bases, with 20 bases separating them. The CDR3 nucleotides are TGTGCCACCACCTGGGGCTCACTGCCGGGCCAGCCCCAGCATTTT. The encoded protein is CATTWGSLPGQPQHF.

CDR3 in amino acids: CASSFATSGHEQYF. As DNA, the CDR3 is TGTGCCAGCAGTTTTGCGACCTCGGGACACGAGCAGTACTTC. This chain connects TRBV27 to TRBJ2-7; either TRBD1 or TRBD2 may supply D (5 bases each). The CDR3 runs to 14 residues. V lost 3 bases and J 5 bases, leaving 14 bases between the germline ends. CDR1 and CDR2 from the germline V gene are MNHEY and SMNVEV (reference sequence).

The chain couples TRBV6-5 to TRBJ1-2, with 7 bases aligning to TRBD1. V was pared by 7 bases and J by 4 bases, with 6 bases of the junction left unmatched. Germline V gives CDR1 MNHEY, CDR2 SVGAGI. The CDR3 extends over 13 amino acids. DNA of the CDR3: TGTGCCAGCATGAGGGGGCGAGGCTATGGCTACACCTTC. It encodes CASMRGRGYGYTF.

V usage is TRBV19 and J usage is TRBJ2-5; D is unclear. The CDR3 extends over 12 amino acids. V was shortened by 7 bases and J by 9 bases, with 15 bases between the two germline ends. Germline V gene lookup returns CDR1 LNHDA and CDR2 SQIVND (reference sequence). In nucleotides, the CDR3 is TGTGCCAGTAAAGGCCCAAAGGTAGCCCAGTACTTC. Its protein product is CASKGPKVAQYF.

CDR3 amino acids: CASSPGVSQPQHF. In DNA, the CDR3 is TGTGCCAGCTCACCAGGGGTGTCCCAGCCCCAGCATTTT. This sequence joins TRBV18 and TRBJ1-5; the D is unclear. Germline V gives CDR1 KGHSH, CDR2 LQKENI. The CDR3 contains 13 residues. V was clipped by 2 bases and J by 7 bases, with 9 bases between them. The entire variable domain, with the rest obtained from reference TRBV18 and TRBJ1-5, is as follows: NAGVMQNPRHLVRRRGQEARLRCSPMKGHSHVYWYRQLPEEGLKFMVYLQKENIIDESGMPKERFSAEFPKEGPSILRIQQVVRGDSAAYFCASSPGVSQPQHFGDGTRLSIL.

The chain recombines TRBV5-4 with TRBJ1-2, with 10 bases that match TRBD1. V shed 5 bases and J 7 bases; nucleotides not matched to a gene: 20. CDR1 is SGHNT and CDR2 is YYREEE in the germline V gene (reference sequence). This CDR3 contains 18 residues. The CDR3 spells CASRGEGQGMPLVFGYTF. CDR3 DNA sequence: TGTGCCAGCAGGGGAGAGGGACAGGGGATGCCCCTTGTGTTTGGCTACACCTTC.